This passage covers 31 T cell receptor beta chains from one sample sequenced in a study of OX40 agonist ivuxolimab in advanced cancers. TCRdb keeps only in-frame clones here, not all; method: immunoSEQ multiplex PCR. The table records roughly 50,000 clones, 70% to 80% of them present only once. Sequenced here: CD4+ or CD8+ T cells sorted from blood, sampled in a trial of the OX40 agonist ivuxolimab. The receptors were gathered from an adult with an advanced solid tumor such as melanoma, head and neck, liver or kidney cancer.

The chain recombines TRBV5-1 with TRBJ1-1, with D perhaps matching TRBD1 (6 bases). Trimming pared 2 bases from V and 5 bases from J, leaving 13 bases between. CDR3 length: 14 residues. Germline assignment: CDR1 SGHRS and CDR2 YFSETQ. The CDR3 here is CASSLGRGGTEAFF. CDR3 in DNA: TGCGCCAGCAGCTTAGGGAGGGGGGGGACTGAAGCTTTCTTT.

The chain recombines TRBV14 with TRBJ1-2; 7 positions match TRBD1. The CDR3 runs 15 residues. CDR1 and CDR2 (germline): SGHDN, FVKESK. V shed 1 base, J shed 7 bases, and the junction held 9 bases outside the gene matches. The CDR3 spells CASSQAQGRFFGYTF. DNA of the CDR3: TGTGCCAGCAGCCAAGCACAGGGGAGGTTTTTTGGCTACACCTTC.

V is TRBV27 and J is TRBJ2-1; TRBD2 might be the D (6 bases). Germline values: CDR1 MNHEY, CDR2 SMNVEV (reference sequence). This CDR3 is 13 amino acids long. The germline V and J ends were trimmed by 3 bases and 6 bases, with 9 bases remaining between them. The CDR3 nucleotides read TGTGCCAGCAGTTTGAACGGGGGCAATGAGCAGTTCTTC. Translated, it gives CASSLNGGNEQFF.

A word on this clone: Germline and junction disagree at one end, which may indicate a read error. The V call is TRBV2, the J call TRBJ1-3; D is unclear. Per the germline V gene, CDR1 is SNHLY and CDR2 is FYNNEI. This CDR3 region has 15 residues. The CDR3 DNA follows: TGTGCCAGCAATGAAAACGGGTTCTCTGGAAACACCATATATTTT. This codes for CASNENGFSGNTIYF.

The chain links TRBV18 to TRBJ2-5, with 15 bases identical to TRBD2. Germline CDR1 and CDR2: KGHSH and LQKENI. Trimming cost V 4 bases and J 1 base; bases outside gene matches: 7. This CDR3 spans 18 amino acids. The CDR3 DNA reads as TGTGCCAGCTCACAAGGACTAGCGGGAGGGCCGGCCCAAGAGACCCAGTACTTC. The encoded protein is CASSQGLAGGPAQETQYF.

The chain recombines TRBV7-2 with TRBJ2-1; the match to TRBD2 covers 13 bases. This CDR3 is 16 amino acids long. V shed 3 bases and J 8 bases; nucleotides not matched to a gene: 7. Germline assignment: CDR1 SGHTA and CDR2 FQGNSA. Written as DNA, the CDR3 is TGTGCCAGCAGCTTCACTAGCGGGGGGGCGATCCATGAGCAGTTCTTC. Its translation is CASSFTSGGAIHEQFF.

The gene calls are TRBV20-1 and TRBJ2-5; D is unclear. There are 11 residues in the CDR3. Germline V gives CDR1 DFQATT, CDR2 SNEGSKA (reference sequence). The DNA for the CDR3 is TGCAGCTTCTACTTCTTGGAGACCCAGTACTTC. Translated, it gives CSFYFLETQYF.

The J gene is TRBJ2-7, the V gene TRBV10-3; TRBD1 or TRBD2 may be the D gene (5 bases each). Per the germline V gene, CDR1 is ENHRY and CDR2 is SYGVKD. The CDR3 covers 17 residues. V dropped 0 bases and J dropped 2 bases, with 17 bases sitting between them. As DNA, the CDR3 is TGTGCCATCAGTGAGTCGGGGCCTGTCGGGGCACCCTACGAGCAGTACTTC. Translated: CAISESGPVGAPYEQYF.

This chain links TRBV7-2 with TRBJ1-5; D is perhaps TRBD1 (5 bases). This CDR3 is built from 15 residues. Trimming left V 4 bases short and J 6 bases short, with 16 bases between. Germline V gene sequence: CDR1 SGHTA, CDR2 FQGNSA. The CDR3 sequence is CASSSTSWGGQPQHF. CDR3 coding DNA: TGTGCCAGCAGCTCTACGTCGTGGGGGGGTCAGCCCCAGCATTTT.

This clone has a handful of counts. The chain carries TRBV28 and TRBJ1-2; D unresolved. CDR1 and CDR2 (germline): MDHEN, SYDVKM. The ends were cut back, 8 bases at V and 4 bases at J, with 11 bases in the middle. CDR3 length equals 12 residues. CDR3 amino acids: CASQTGGYGYTF. The CDR3 DNA reads TGTGCCAGCCAGACCGGTGGCTATGGCTACACCTTC.

This clone was counted between two and nine times. The DNA for the CDR3 is TGTGCCAGTAGTATAGACTCCAAGAGACAGGGGCAGTTCTTC. Residues: CASSIDSKRQGQFF. The rearrangement links TRBV19 to TRBJ2-1; 7 bases fit TRBD1. The junction had 8 bases not matched to a gene; V was cut back by 0 bases and J by 12 bases. Germline CDR1 and CDR2: LNHDA and SQIVND (reference sequence). The CDR3 runs 14 residues.

This chain joins TRBV20-1 and TRBJ1-1; D not resolved. CDR3 size: 11 residues. The germline V and J ends were trimmed by 6 bases and 1 base, with 6 bases remaining between them. CDR1 is DFQATT, CDR2 SNEGSKA, per germline (reference sequence). The CDR3 region has the DNA TGCAGTGCCCCCAGGAACACTGAAGCTTTCTTT. Its protein is CSAPRNTEAFF.

The V call is TRBV5-6, the J call TRBJ1-2; the D is unclear. The CDR3 totals 12 residues. Trimming took off 4 bases at V and 3 bases at J, with 7 bases between the two ends. The germline V gene encodes CDR1 SGHDT and CDR2 YYEEEE. CDR3 protein: CASSQLDYGYTF. The CDR3 DNA reads as TGTGCCAGCAGCCAACTTGACTATGGCTACACCTTC.

The V and J genes are TRBV29-1 and TRBJ2-2; D is unresolved. With 3 bases removed from V and 0 bases from J, the gap between germline ends came to 5 bases. There are 13 residues in the CDR3. Germline V gene data show CDR1 as SQVTM and CDR2 as ANQGSEA. DNA for the CDR3: TGCAGCGTTGACAGGTCGAACACCGGGGAGCTGTTTTTT. Its translation: CSVDRSNTGELFF.

The chain recombines TRBV11-2 with TRBJ1-1; no reliable D call. The germline V and J ends were trimmed by 2 bases and 0 bases, with 7 bases remaining between them. CDR1 and CDR2 (germline): SGHAT, FQNNGV. The CDR3 loop spans 14 amino acids. The CDR3 protein is CASSLRGMNTEAFF. DNA for the CDR3: TGTGCCAGCAGCTTACGAGGGATGAACACTGAAGCTTTCTTT.

This clone was counted once. The V gene is TRBV6-6, the J gene TRBJ2-7; 12 bases fit TRBD1. The CDR3 spans 15 residues. The germline V gene has CDR1 MNHNY and CDR2 SVGAGI (reference sequence). J was trimmed by 1 base and V by 10 bases; bases with no gene match: 8. CDR3 in DNA: TGTGCCACCATGCCGGGACAGGGGGCTTCCTACGAGCAGTACTTC. The encoded protein is CATMPGQGASYEQYF.

The chain links TRBV7-2 to TRBJ2-3; D not resolved. CDR1 SGHTA and CDR2 FQGNSA come from the germline V gene. The CDR3 is 14 residues long. V lost 1 base, J lost 2 bases, and 7 bases lay in between. The CDR3 bases are TGTGCCAGCAGCTTAGTCCACTTCACAGATACGCAGTATTTT. Translating gives CASSLVHFTDTQYF.

The chain employs TRBV19 and TRBJ2-3; 8 bases are shared with TRBD2. This CDR3 is 16 amino acids long. V shed 7 bases, J shed 1 base, and the junction held 10 bases outside the gene matches. Germline V CDR1 and CDR2: LNHDA, SQIVND (reference sequence). The CDR3 here is CASTDTPAGGTDTQYF. CDR3 sequence (DNA): TGTGCCAGTACTGATACGCCAGCGGGGGGCACAGATACGCAGTATTTT.

This clone was seen a single time. V and J are TRBV7-3 and TRBJ2-3; 8 bases fit TRBD1. Germline assignment: CDR1 SGHTA and CDR2 FQGTGA. CDR3 length equals 15 residues. V lost 6 bases, J lost 1 base, and 6 bases stayed unmatched. This CDR3 is CASSTNRGGTDTQYF. DNA of the CDR3: TGTGCCAGCAGTACCAACAGGGGGGGCACAGATACGCAGTATTTT.

The chain carries TRBV9 and TRBJ2-1; D gene unclear. V was clipped by 0 bases and J by 3 bases, with 13 bases between them. Germline CDR1 reads SGDLS; CDR2 reads YYNGEE. The CDR3 is 16 amino acids. The CDR3 here is CASSVAVDPGYNEQFF. CDR3 bases: TGTGCCAGCAGCGTAGCTGTCGACCCAGGCTACAATGAGCAGTTCTTC.

This chain joins TRBV6-5 and TRBJ1-1; D is ambiguous. Trimming removed 4 bases from V and 5 bases from J, with 14 bases in between. Germline assignment: CDR1 MNHEY and CDR2 SVGAGI. The CDR3 spans 14 residues. CDR3 sequence reads: CASSSSPDGTEAFF. CDR3 DNA: TGTGCCAGCAGTTCCAGTCCCGACGGAACTGAAGCTTTCTTT.

This chain links TRBV29-1 with TRBJ2-1; D might be TRBD1 or TRBD2, each matching 5 bases. CDR1 SQVTM and CDR2 ANQGSEA come from the germline V gene. This CDR3 comprises 12 residues. Trimming stripped 8 bases from V and 8 bases from J, with 16 bases between. The CDR3 DNA sequence: TGCAGCTCCGGGACGGATATGTATGAGCAGTTCTTC. It codes for CSSGTDMYEQFF.

The rearrangement uses TRBV6-5 and TRBJ1-2; D perhaps matches TRBD1 (5 bases). This CDR3 is built from 15 residues. The V end was cut by 7 bases, the J end by 2 bases, with 17 bases between. The germline gives CDR1 MNHEY, CDR2 SVGAGI. The CDR3 sequence is CASTNPRGANYGYTF. CDR3 sequence (DNA): TGTGCCAGCACCAACCCGAGGGGCGCGAACTATGGCTACACCTTC.

The V gene is TRBV7-2, the J gene TRBJ1-2; D perhaps matches TRBD1 (6 bases). Germline V gene sequence: CDR1 SGHTA, CDR2 FQGNSA. The V end lost 7 bases, the J end lost 5 bases, and 17 bases lay between the germline ends. The CDR3 loop spans 14 amino acids. CDR3 region: CASTLRGDTYGYTF. For the CDR3, the DNA is TGTGCCAGCACCCTTAGGGGGGACACATATGGCTACACCTTC.

The J gene is TRBJ1-5, the V gene TRBV30; 7 bases are shared with TRBD1. This CDR3 has 14 residues. Germline V gene sequence: CDR1 GTSNPN, CDR2 SVGIG (reference sequence). Losses at the gene ends were 2 bases for V and 4 bases for J; bases not matched to a gene: 5. The DNA for the CDR3 is TGTGCCTGGAGTCAGACAGGGACGAATCAGCCCCAGCATTTT. This codes for CAWSQTGTNQPQHF.

The J gene is TRBJ1-1, the V gene TRBV30, with D possibly being TRBD1 (5 bases). Germline loops: CDR1 GTSNPN, CDR2 SVGIG (reference sequence). The CDR3 loop spans 12 amino acids. Deletions cut 8 bases from V and 2 bases from J, with 12 bases between. CDR3 bases: TGTGCCCGGTCGACAGATAACACTGAAGCTTTCTTT. This codes for CARSTDNTEAFF.

This chain joins TRBV7-8 and TRBJ2-7; D is uncertain. The germline V gene encodes CDR1 SGHVS and CDR2 FQNEAQ. The V and J ends lost 1 base and 5 bases respectively, with 3 bases between them. The length of the CDR3 is 11 residues. For the CDR3, the DNA is TGTGCCAGCAGCTTAGTAAACGAGCAGTACTTC. The encoded protein is CASSLVNEQYF.

The rearrangement joins TRBV2 to TRBJ1-5; TRBD1 matches 8 bases. With V trimmed by 3 bases and J by 6 bases, 16 bases remained unmatched. Germline CDR1 and CDR2: SNHLY and FYNNEI. CDR3 length: 18 amino acids. CDR3 sequence (DNA): TGTGCCAGCAGTGATTCACCCCCTGGCAGGGGGCGCGTTCAGCCCCAGCATTTT. Its protein is CASSDSPPGRGRVQPQHF.

This clone is a singleton in its sample. The chain employs TRBV28 and TRBJ1-2, with D maybe TRBD1 (5 bases). Trimming took 10 bases from V and 4 from J, leaving 13 bases between them. The length of the CDR3 is 12 residues. CDR1 is MDHEN and CDR2 is SYDVKM in the germline V gene. The CDR3 sequence: CATGGHLYGYTF. Written as DNA, the CDR3 is TGTGCCACCGGAGGACACCTCTATGGCTACACCTTC.

The rearrangement joins TRBV5-1 to TRBJ1-1, with no clear D. The germline CDR1 and CDR2 sequences are SGHRS and YFSETQ. CDR3 size: 13 residues. The germline V and J ends were trimmed by 3 bases and 7 bases, with 13 bases remaining between them. The CDR3 region has the DNA TGCGCCAGCAGCTATACTCTAGATGGTGAAGCTTTCTTT. This codes for CASSYTLDGEAFF.

CDR3 DNA: TGCAGCGTTGACCGCGAGGGACCCTGGGGTGAGCAGTTCTTC. Its protein product is CSVDREGPWGEQFF. This chain links TRBV29-1 with TRBJ2-1; either TRBD1 or TRBD2 may fit D (5 bases each). The CDR3 contains 14 residues. Trimming took off 3 bases at V and 9 bases at J, with 18 bases between the two ends. Per germline, CDR1 SQVTM and CDR2 ANQGSEA.